The clone carrying this T cell receptor (beta chain) has more than one count but fewer than ten. These data belong to a study of beta chain features in type 1 diabetes. This CDR3 spans 17 amino acids. V was shortened by 2 bases and J by 7 bases, with 23 bases between the two germline ends. Looked up from germline, CDR1 is SGDLS and CDR2 is YYNGEE. Sequencing targeted expressed TCRB transcripts, as all isolated RNA had been reverse transcribed. Only in-frame clones appear in the TCRdb table, and some are missing; sequencing was by immunoSEQ multiplex PCR. Seen here are roughly 300,000 clones, 6.5% to 10% observed once, and the top ten hold more than 0.4%.

The chain has TRBV9 and TRBJ2-3, with D perhaps assigned TRBD1 or TRBD2 (7 bases each). This receptor was identified in a woman under 30 in good health. The sample consisted of central memory CD4+ T cells from blood. CDR3 bases: TGTGCCAGCAGCGTCCCCTCCAGGGGGGGAGACTCCCATACGCAGTATTTT. Translated, it gives CASSVPSRGGDSHTQYF.